The source of this T cell receptor beta chain is a study of T cells after posttransplantation cyclophosphamide. Study-level points and caveats: TRB overlap between skin or GI tissue T cells and blood was limited.

A marrow graft followed busulfan-fludarabine conditioning, with cyclophosphamide on days +3 and +4. This table comes from immunoSEQ multiplex PCR, and its TCRdb copy is limited to in-frame clones, with some not included. The sample includes roughly 4,800 clones, over 60% of them seen just once. In the case of this clone: Its antigen is not identified.

The sequence was collected from a male patient aged 55 to 69 who received an allogeneic stem cell transplant from an unrelated donor, was CMV-positive, and had acute GVHD only. Some T cells may be the graft donor's. Source: PBMCs, taken 362 days after allogeneic stem cell transplant with posttransplant cyclophosphamide.

In DNA form, the CDR3 reads TGCGCCAGCAGCTTAGCGGCTTTACGGGAGACCCAGTACTTC. Translating it yields CASSLAALRETQYF. This chain links TRBV5-1 with TRBJ2-5; D is possibly TRBD2 (5 bases). V was pared by 2 bases and J by 5 bases, with 13 bases between. The CDR3 runs to 14 residues. CDR1 and CDR2 (germline): SGHRS, YFSETQ.